Listed here is a single T cell receptor beta chain. Its antigen is not known. V was trimmed by 6 bases and J by 2 bases, leaving 11 bases between them. Per the germline V gene, CDR1 is SEHNR and CDR2 is FQNEAQ (reference sequence). The CDR3 extends over 13 amino acids. Genomic DNA came from around 84 million PBMCs in unsorted samples. The data are from a study of shared clonotypes between healthy human individuals. About the research overall: Researchers drew samples from a couple of women and a few men aged 18 to 49.

Genomic DNA belonging to each subset was distributed in equal measure over several immunoSEQ plates. Clones were read by immunoSEQ multiplex PCR, and TCRdb kept only the in-frame ones, dropping some. The profile shows roughly 500,000 clones, 78% of them singletons. Study-wide results and limits: Sampling was confined to blood; repertoires within tissues likely differ.

The chain has TRBV7-9 and TRBJ2-7; a weak D match, TRBD2 (5 bases). Sequenced sample: PBMCs. This clonotype was obtained from a woman between 40 and 55 years old in good health. Some clones in this sample may be carry-over from other donors' samples. The CDR3 DNA is TGTGCCAGCAGACACGACGGGACCTACGAGCAGTACTTC. It encodes CASRHDGTYEQYF.